This is a list of T cell receptor beta chains from one sample in a study of blood T cell repertoires in COVID-19. Profiling relied on immunoSEQ multiplex PCR, and the TCRdb table lists in-frame clones only, not all of them. The sample comprises roughly 300,000 clones, 75% to 95% of which are singletons, and about 6.8% rests with the top ten. Specimen: peripheral blood. The receptors were gathered from a woman younger than 45 with COVID-19, enrolled during active disease. CDR3s include the opening cysteine and the closing phenylalanine or tryptophan. A D gene is named only where the DNA matches it firmly. Clone size appears in some rows only: once, few, many, or a class for an expanded clone.

clone_size: .; j_call: TRBJ2-7; d_call: TRBD1; v_call: TRBV15; cdr3_aa: CATSRTGGYEQYF; cdr3_nt: TGTGCCACCAGCAGAACAGGGGGGTACGAGCAGTACTTC
clone_size: .; j_call: TRBJ1-6; d_call: TRBD1; v_call: TRBV28; cdr3_aa: CASSFLDRPFGALHF; cdr3_nt: TGTGCCAGCAGTTTCCTGGACAGGCCCTTTGGGGCCCTCCACTTT
clone_size: .; j_call: TRBJ2-1; d_call: .; v_call: TRBV2; cdr3_aa: CASSGSLLYNEQFF; cdr3_nt: TGTGCCAGCAGTGGTAGCCTCCTTTACAATGAGCAGTTCTTC
clone_size: .; j_call: TRBJ2-7; d_call: .; v_call: TRBV5-4; cdr3_aa: CASSGPGNSYEQYF; cdr3_nt: TGTGCCAGCAGCGGACCGGGGAACTCCTACGAGCAGTACTTC
clone_size: many; j_call: TRBJ1-5; d_call: .; v_call: TRBV7-6; cdr3_aa: CASSLDRGNQPQHF; cdr3_nt: TGTGCCAGCAGCTTAGACAGGGGCAATCAGCCCCAGCATTTT
clone_size: .; j_call: TRBJ2-1; d_call: TRBD2; v_call: TRBV7-2; cdr3_aa: CADSQALADYNEQFF; cdr3_nt: TGTGCAGATTCTCAGGCACTAGCGGACTACAATGAGCAGTTCTTC
clone_size: .; j_call: TRBJ2-7; d_call: TRBD2; v_call: TRBV5-5; cdr3_aa: CASRKGLAGDYEQYF; cdr3_nt: TGTGCCAGCAGAAAAGGACTAGCGGGGGACTACGAGCAGTACTTC
clone_size: .; j_call: TRBJ2-3; d_call: TRBD2; v_call: TRBV19; cdr3_aa: CASSRLAGDLTDTQYF; cdr3_nt: TGTGCCAGTAGTCGACTAGCGGGAGACCTCACAGATACGCAGTATTTT
clone_size: .; j_call: TRBJ2-5; d_call: .; v_call: TRBV7-9; cdr3_aa: CASSLRGFTQQETQYF; cdr3_nt: TGTGCCAGCAGCTTAAGAGGGTTCACCCAACAAGAGACCCAGTACTTC
clone_size: .; j_call: TRBJ1-4; d_call: .; v_call: TRBV7-8; cdr3_aa: CASSPRGGTNEKLFF; cdr3_nt: TGTGCCAGCAGCCCTAGGGGCGGAACTAATGAAAAACTGTTTTTT
clone_size: .; j_call: TRBJ1-6; d_call: .; v_call: TRBV25-1; cdr3_aa: CASSVRRVGNSPLHF; cdr3_nt: TGTGCCAGCAGTGTACGCCGGGTCGGGAATTCACCCCTCCACTTT
clone_size: .; j_call: TRBJ1-2; d_call: .; v_call: TRBV3-1/TRBV3-2; cdr3_aa: CASSQESLNRVNYGYTF; cdr3_nt: TGTGCCAGCAGCCAAGAAAGTCTGAACAGGGTAAACTATGGCTACACCTTC
clone_size: .; j_call: TRBJ2-7; d_call: TRBD1; v_call: TRBV9; cdr3_aa: CASSVSGQAPYEQYF; cdr3_nt: TGTGCCAGCAGCGTATCGGGACAGGCCCCGTACGAGCAGTACTTC
clone_size: .; j_call: TRBJ1-3; d_call: TRBD1; v_call: TRBV5-1; cdr3_aa: CASSVDRGGGNTIYF; cdr3_nt: TGCGCCAGCAGCGTGGACAGGGGTGGTGGAAACACCATATATTTT
clone_size: once; j_call: TRBJ2-3; d_call: TRBD1; v_call: TRBV9; cdr3_aa: CASSSLGQGTDTQYF; cdr3_nt: TGTGCCAGCAGCAGTTTGGGACAGGGCACAGATACGCAGTATTTT
clone_size: .; j_call: TRBJ2-5; d_call: TRBD2; v_call: TRBV9; cdr3_aa: CASSVAGGSETQYF; cdr3_nt: TGTGCCAGCAGCGTAGCGGGAGGGTCCGAGACCCAGTACTTC
clone_size: .; j_call: TRBJ2-7; d_call: .; v_call: TRBV4-3; cdr3_aa: CASSQENLPRGYEQYF; cdr3_nt: TGCGCCAGCAGCCAAGAGAATCTCCCGCGGGGCTACGAGCAGTACTTC
clone_size: .; j_call: TRBJ2-2; d_call: TRBD2; v_call: TRBV18; cdr3_aa: CASSPRMTSGPSGGELFF; cdr3_nt: TGTGCCAGCTCACCACGGATGACTAGCGGGCCCTCCGGCGGGGAGCTGTTTTTT
clone_size: .; j_call: TRBJ1-2; d_call: .; v_call: TRBV28; cdr3_aa: CASSLGSFYGYTF; cdr3_nt: TGTGCCAGCAGTCTCGGGTCCTTCTATGGCTACACCTTC
clone_size: .; j_call: TRBJ2-2; d_call: .; v_call: TRBV27; cdr3_aa: CASSLSPTMEGRELFF; cdr3_nt: TGTGCCAGCAGTTTATCCCCCACCATGGAGGGAAGGGAGCTGTTTTTT
clone_size: medium-sized; j_call: TRBJ2-7; d_call: TRBD1; v_call: TRBV6-1; cdr3_aa: CASSEDETGPYEQYF; cdr3_nt: TGTGCCAGCAGTGAAGACGAGACAGGGCCCTACGAGCAGTACTTC
clone_size: .; j_call: TRBJ2-1; d_call: TRBD1; v_call: TRBV5-6; cdr3_aa: CASSFPGTGDFFSGNEQFF; cdr3_nt: TGTGCCAGCAGCTTCCCCGGGACAGGGGACTTCTTCTCGGGGAATGAGCAGTTCTTC
clone_size: .; j_call: TRBJ2-7; d_call: .; v_call: TRBV6-5; cdr3_aa: CASGYSDSSYEQYF; cdr3_nt: TGTGCCAGCGGGTATTCGGACAGCAGCTACGAGCAGTACTTC
clone_size: .; j_call: TRBJ1-1; d_call: TRBD1; v_call: TRBV18; cdr3_aa: CASSPWTGAVNTEAFF; cdr3_nt: TGTGCCAGCTCACCGTGGACAGGGGCCGTTAACACTGAAGCTTTCTTT
clone_size: few; j_call: TRBJ1-2; d_call: TRBD1; v_call: TRBV6-6; cdr3_aa: CASSQTGGTGYTF; cdr3_nt: TGTGCCAGCAGCCAGACAGGGGGAACTGGCTACACCTTC
clone_size: .; j_call: TRBJ2-1; d_call: .; v_call: TRBV7-2; cdr3_aa: CASSANGAPHEQFF; cdr3_nt: TGTGCCAGCAGCGCAAATGGGGCCCCCCATGAGCAGTTCTTC
clone_size: .; j_call: TRBJ2-2; d_call: TRBD2; v_call: TRBV4-3; cdr3_aa: CASSQDSSGRNTGELFF; cdr3_nt: TGCGCCAGCAGCCAAGATTCGAGCGGGAGGAACACCGGGGAGCTGTTTTTT
clone_size: .; j_call: TRBJ1-5; d_call: .; v_call: TRBV11-2; cdr3_aa: CASSQGQYSNQPQHF; cdr3_nt: TGTGCCAGCAGTCAAGGACAGTATAGCAATCAGCCCCAGCATTTT